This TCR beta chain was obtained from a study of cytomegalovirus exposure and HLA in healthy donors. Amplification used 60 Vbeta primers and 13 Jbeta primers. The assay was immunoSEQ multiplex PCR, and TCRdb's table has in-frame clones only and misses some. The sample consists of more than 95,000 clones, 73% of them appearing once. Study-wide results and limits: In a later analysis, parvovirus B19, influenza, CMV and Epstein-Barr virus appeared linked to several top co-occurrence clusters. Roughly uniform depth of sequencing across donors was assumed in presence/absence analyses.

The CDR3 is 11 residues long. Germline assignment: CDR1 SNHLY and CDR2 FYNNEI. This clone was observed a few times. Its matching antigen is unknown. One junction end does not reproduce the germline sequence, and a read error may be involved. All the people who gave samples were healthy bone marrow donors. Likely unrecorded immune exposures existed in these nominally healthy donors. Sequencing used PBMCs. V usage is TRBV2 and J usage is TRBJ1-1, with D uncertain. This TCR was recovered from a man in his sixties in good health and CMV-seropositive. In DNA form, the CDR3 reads TGTGCCAGCCCCCCGACAACTGAGGCTTTCTTT. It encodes CASPPTTEAFF. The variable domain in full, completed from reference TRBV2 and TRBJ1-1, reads EPEVTQTPSHQVTQMGQEVILRCVPISNHLYFYWYRQILGQKVEFLVSFYNNEISEKSEIFDDQFSVERPDGSNFTLKIRSTKLEDSAMYFCASPPTTEAFFGQGTRLTVV.